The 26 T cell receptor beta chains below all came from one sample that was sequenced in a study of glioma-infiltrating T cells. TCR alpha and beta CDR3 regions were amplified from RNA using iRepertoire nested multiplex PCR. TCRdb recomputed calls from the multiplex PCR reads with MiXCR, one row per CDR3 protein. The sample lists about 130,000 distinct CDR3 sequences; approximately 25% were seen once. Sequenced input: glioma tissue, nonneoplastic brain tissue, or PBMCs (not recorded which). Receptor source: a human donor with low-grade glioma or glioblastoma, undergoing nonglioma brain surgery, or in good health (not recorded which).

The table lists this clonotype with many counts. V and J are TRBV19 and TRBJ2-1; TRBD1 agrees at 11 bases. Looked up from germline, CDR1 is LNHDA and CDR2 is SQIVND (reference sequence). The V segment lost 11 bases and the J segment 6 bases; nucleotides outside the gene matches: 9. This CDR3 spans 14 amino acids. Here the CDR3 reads CAASTGTGGNEQFF. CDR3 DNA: TGTGCCGCCAGCACCGGGACAGGGGGCAATGAGCAGTTCTTC. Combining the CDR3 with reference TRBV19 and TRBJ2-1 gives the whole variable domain DGGITQSPKYLFRKEGQNVTLSCEQNLNHDAMYWYRQDPGQGLRLIYYSQIVNDFQKGDIAEGYSVSREKKESFPLTVTSAQKNPTAFYLCAASTGTGGNEQFFGPGTRLTVL.

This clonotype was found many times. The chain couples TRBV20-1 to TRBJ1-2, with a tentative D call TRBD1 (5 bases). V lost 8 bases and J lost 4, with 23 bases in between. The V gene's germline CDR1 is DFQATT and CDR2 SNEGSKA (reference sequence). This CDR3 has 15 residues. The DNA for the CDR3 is TGCAGTATCTCCGACGGGGGAAGTTATGGCTATGGCTACACCTTC. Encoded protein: CSISDGGSYGYGYTF.

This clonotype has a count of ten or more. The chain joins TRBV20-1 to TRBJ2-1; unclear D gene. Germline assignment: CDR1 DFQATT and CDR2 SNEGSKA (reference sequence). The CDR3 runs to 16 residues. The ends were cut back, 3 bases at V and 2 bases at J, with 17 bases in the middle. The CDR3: CSASPPVGSPYNEQFF. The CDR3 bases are TGCAGTGCTAGTCCACCAGTCGGTAGCCCCTACAATGAGCAGTTCTTC.

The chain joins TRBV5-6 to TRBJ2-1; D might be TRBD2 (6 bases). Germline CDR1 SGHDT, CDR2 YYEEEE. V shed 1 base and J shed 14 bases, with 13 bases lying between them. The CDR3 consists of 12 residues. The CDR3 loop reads CASSLRAGYKFF. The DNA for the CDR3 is TGTGCCAGCAGCTTGAGGGCGGGATATAAGTTCTTC.

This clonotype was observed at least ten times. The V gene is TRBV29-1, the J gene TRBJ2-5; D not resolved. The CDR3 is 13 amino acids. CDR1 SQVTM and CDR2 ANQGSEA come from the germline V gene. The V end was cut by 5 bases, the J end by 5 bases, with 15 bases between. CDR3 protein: CSVRMIGWETQYF. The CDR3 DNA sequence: TGCAGCGTTCGGATGATAGGGTGGGAGACCCAGTACTTC.

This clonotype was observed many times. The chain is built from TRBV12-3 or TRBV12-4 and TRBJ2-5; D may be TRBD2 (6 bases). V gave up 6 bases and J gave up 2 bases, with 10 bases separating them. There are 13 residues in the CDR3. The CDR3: CASRVAGQETQYF. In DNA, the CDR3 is TGTGCCAGCAGGGTGGCGGGACAAGAGACCCAGTACTTC.

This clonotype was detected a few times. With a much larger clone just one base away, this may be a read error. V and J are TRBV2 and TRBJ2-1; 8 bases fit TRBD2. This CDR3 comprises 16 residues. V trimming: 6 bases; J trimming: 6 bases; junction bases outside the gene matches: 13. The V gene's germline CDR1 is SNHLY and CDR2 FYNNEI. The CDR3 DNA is TGTGCCAGCAGACCCACTAGCGGTCCAGCCGGCAATGAGCAGTTCTTC. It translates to CASRPTSGPAGNEQFF.

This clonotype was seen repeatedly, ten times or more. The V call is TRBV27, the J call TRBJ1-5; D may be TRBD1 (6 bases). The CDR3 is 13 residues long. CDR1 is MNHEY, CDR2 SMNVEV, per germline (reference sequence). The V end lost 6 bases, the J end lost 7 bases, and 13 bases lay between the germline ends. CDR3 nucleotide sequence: TGTGCCAGCAGGACCGGGACATCACAGCCCCAGCATTTT. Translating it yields CASRTGTSQPQHF.

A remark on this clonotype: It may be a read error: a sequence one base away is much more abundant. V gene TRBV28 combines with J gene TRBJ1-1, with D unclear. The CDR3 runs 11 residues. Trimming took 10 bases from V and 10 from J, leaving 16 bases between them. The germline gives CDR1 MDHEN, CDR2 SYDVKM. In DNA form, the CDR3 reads TGTGCCACTACGCCAGGAGTCGGAGCTTTCTTT. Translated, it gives CATTPGVGAFF.

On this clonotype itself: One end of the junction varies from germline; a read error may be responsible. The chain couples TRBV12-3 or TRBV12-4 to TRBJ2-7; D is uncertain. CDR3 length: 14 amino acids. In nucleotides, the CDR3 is TGTGCCAGCAGTTTGATGGCGAACTCCTACGAGCAGCACTTC. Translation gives CASSLMANSYEQHF.

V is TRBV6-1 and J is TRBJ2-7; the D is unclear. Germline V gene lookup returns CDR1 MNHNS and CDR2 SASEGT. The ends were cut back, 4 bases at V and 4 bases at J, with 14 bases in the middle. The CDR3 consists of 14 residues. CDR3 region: CASSVIRGPYEQYF. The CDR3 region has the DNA TGTGCCAGCAGTGTTATCCGTGGGCCATACGAGCAGTACTTC.

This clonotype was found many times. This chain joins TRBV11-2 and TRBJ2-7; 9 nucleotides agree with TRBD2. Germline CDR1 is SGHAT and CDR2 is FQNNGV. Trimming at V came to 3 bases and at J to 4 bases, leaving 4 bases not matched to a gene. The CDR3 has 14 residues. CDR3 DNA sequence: TGTGCCAGCAGCTTGACTAGCGGCTATTACGAGCAGTACTTC. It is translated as CASSLTSGYYEQYF.

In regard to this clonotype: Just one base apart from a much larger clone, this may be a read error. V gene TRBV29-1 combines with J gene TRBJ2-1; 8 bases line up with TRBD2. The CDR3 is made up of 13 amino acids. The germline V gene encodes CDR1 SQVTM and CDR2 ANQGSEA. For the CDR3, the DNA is TGCAGCTTTGAAGGGACTAGTATCGATGAGCAGTTCTTC. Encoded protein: CSFEGTSIDEQFF.

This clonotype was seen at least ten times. CDR3 DNA: TGTGCCAGCAGTTTATCCTCGACAGGGAGCTATGGCTACACCTTC. This gives the protein CASSLSSTGSYGYTF. The genes are TRBV28 and TRBJ1-2, with 7 bases fitting TRBD1. V was clipped by 1 base and J by 4 bases; unmatched bases: 6. From germline, CDR1 is MDHEN and CDR2 SYDVKM. The CDR3 is made up of 15 amino acids.

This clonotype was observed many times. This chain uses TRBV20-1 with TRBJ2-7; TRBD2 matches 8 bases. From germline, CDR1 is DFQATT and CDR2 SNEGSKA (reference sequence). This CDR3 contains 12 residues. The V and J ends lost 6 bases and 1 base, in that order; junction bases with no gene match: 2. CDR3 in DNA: TGCAGTGCGCTAGCGGGTTCCTACGAGCAGTACTTC. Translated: CSALAGSYEQYF.

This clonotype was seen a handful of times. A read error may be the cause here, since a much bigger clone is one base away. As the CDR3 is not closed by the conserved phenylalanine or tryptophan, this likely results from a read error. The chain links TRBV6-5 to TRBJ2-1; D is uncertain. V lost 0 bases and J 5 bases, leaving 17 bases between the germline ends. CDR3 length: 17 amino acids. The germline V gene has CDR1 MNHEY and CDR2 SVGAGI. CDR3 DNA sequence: TGTGCCAGCAGTTACTCGAACGGCTACCCTTTAAACAATGAGCAGTTCCTC. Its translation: CASSYSNGYPLNNEQFL.

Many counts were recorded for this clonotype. This chain's CDR3 is CAIVITSGPYEQYF. The CDR3 DNA sequence: TGTGCCATCGTTATAACTAGCGGTCCCTACGAGCAGTACTTC. The V call is TRBV10-3, the J call TRBJ2-7; 8 bases fit TRBD2. V shed 8 bases, J shed 2 bases, and the junction held 8 bases outside the gene matches. The CDR3 covers 14 residues. CDR1 is ENHRY, CDR2 SYGVKD, per germline.

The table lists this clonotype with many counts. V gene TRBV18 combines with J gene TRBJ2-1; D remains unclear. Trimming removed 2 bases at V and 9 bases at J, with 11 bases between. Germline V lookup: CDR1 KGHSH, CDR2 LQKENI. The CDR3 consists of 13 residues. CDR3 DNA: TGTGCCAGCTCACCAGGGGTAAATAGTGAGCAGTTCTTC. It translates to CASSPGVNSEQFF. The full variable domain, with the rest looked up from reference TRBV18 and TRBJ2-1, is NAGVMQNPRHLVRRRGQEARLRCSPMKGHSHVYWYRQLPEEGLKFMVYLQKENIIDESGMPKERFSAEFPKEGPSILRIQQVVRGDSAAYFCASSPGVNSEQFFGPGTRLTVL.

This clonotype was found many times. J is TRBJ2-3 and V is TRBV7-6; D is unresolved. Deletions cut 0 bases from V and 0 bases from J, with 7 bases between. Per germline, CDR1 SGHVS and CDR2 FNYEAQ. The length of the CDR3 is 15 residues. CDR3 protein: CASSLASSSTDTQYF. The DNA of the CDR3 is TGTGCCAGCAGCTTAGCCTCATCTAGCACAGATACGCAGTATTTT.

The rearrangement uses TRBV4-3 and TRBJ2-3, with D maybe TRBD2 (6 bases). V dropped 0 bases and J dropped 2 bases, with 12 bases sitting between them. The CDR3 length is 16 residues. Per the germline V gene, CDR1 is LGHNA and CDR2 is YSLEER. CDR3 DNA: TGCGCCAGCAGCCAAGACCGGGGAGGCGACACAGATACGCAGTATTTT. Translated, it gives CASSQDRGGDTDTQYF.

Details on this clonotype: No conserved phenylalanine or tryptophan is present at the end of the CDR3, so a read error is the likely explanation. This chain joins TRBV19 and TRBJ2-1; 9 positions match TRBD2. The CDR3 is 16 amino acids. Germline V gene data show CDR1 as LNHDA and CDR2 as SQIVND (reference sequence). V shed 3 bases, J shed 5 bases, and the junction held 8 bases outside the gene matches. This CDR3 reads CASSIRGRGKNNEQFL. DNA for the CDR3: TGTGCCAGTAGTATTCGCGGGAGGGGGAAAAACAATGAGCAGTTCCTC.

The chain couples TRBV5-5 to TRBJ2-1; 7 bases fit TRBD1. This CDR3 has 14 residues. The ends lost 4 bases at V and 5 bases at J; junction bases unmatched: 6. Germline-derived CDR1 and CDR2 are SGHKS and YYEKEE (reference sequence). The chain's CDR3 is CASSGTGQNNEQFF. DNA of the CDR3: TGTGCCAGCAGCGGCACGGGACAGAACAATGAGCAGTTCTTC.

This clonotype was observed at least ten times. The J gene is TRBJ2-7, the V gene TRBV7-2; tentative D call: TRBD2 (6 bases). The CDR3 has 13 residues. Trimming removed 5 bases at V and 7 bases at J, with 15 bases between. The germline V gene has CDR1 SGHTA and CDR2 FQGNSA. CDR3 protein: CASSPRDSGEQYF. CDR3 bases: TGTGCCAGCAGCCCCAGGGACTCGGGGGAGCAGTACTTC.

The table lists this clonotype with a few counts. The DNA of the CDR3 is TGTGCCAGCAGCTCCGACAGGGGGGCCCGAAACACCATATATTTT. Translated: CASSSDRGARNTIYF. The rearrangement links TRBV5-4 to TRBJ1-3; 9 nucleotides match TRBD1. The germline V gene has CDR1 SGHNT and CDR2 YYREEE (reference sequence). The CDR3 is made up of 15 amino acids. V was clipped by 3 bases and J by 5 bases; unmatched bases: 6.

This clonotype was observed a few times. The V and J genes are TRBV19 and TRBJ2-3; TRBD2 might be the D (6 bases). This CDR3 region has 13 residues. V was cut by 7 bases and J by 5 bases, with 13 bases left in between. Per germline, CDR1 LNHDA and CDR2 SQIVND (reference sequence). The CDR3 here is CASKMGGRDTQYF. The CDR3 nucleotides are TGTGCCAGTAAAATGGGGGGAAGAGATACGCAGTATTTT.

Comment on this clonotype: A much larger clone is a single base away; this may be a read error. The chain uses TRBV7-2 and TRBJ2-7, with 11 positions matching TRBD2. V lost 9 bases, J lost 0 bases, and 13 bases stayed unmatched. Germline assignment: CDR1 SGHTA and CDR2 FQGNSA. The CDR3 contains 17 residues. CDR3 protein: CARSLYTSGSFSYEQYF. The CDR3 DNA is TGTGCCAGAAGCCTCTACACTAGCGGGAGTTTCTCCTACGAGCAGTACTTC. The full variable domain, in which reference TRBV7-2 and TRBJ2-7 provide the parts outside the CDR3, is GAGVSQSPSNKVTEKGKDVELRCDPISGHTALYWYRQSLGQGLEFLIYFQGNSAPDKSGLPSDRFSAERTGGSVSTLTIQRTQQEDSAVYLCARSLYTSGSFSYEQYFGPGTRLTVT.